The T cell receptor (beta chain) described here comes from a study of STAT5B mutations in CD4+ large granular lymphocyte leukemia. Whole-study findings and limits: Patient CD4-sorted repertoires looked more clonal than healthy CD4+ repertoires, even without putative leukemic clones. 8/27 top patient clones versus 2/35 control clones were TRBV06-family.

Here immunoSEQ multiplex PCR was the method, and the copy in TCRdb shows in-frame clones only, minus some. The sample contains about 32,000 clones, around two thirds of which appear only once. About this clone: Antigen: not known.

CDR1 and CDR2 (germline): MNHEY, SMNVEV (reference sequence). The length of the CDR3 is 14 residues. The trim removed 5 bases at V and 6 bases at J, leaving 3 bases unmatched. The sequenced material came from CD4+ T cells from blood buffy coats. The TCR sequence derives from a human donor in good health. V usage is TRBV27 and J usage is TRBJ1-6, with TRBD1 identical over 8 bases. The CDR3 DNA is TGTGCCAGCAGTCCGGGGACAGGTAATTCACCCCTCCACTTT. Amino acid sequence: CASSPGTGNSPLHF.